The 4 T cell receptor beta chains below all came from one sample that was sequenced in a study of blood T cell repertoires in COVID-19. Produced via immunoSEQ multiplex PCR; TCRdb's table is partial and in-frame only. The sample gives roughly 230,000 clones, 90% of which show up once; 2.1% is in the top ten. The material sequenced was peripheral blood. The receptors here all came from a woman aged 60-75 years with COVID-19, enrolled during active disease.

The chain employs TRBV7-3 and TRBJ2-5; 8 nucleotides agree with TRBD1. Trimming cost V 3 bases and J 6 bases; bases outside gene matches: 6. There are 14 residues in the CDR3. Germline V gene sequence: CDR1 SGHTA, CDR2 FQGTGA. This CDR3 is CASSLGTGRKTQYF. The CDR3 DNA reads as TGTGCCAGCAGCTTGGGGACAGGTAGAAAGACCCAGTACTTC.

The chain recombines TRBV6-5 with TRBJ1-2; possible D gene TRBD1, 5 bases. The V end was cut by 6 bases, the J end by 5 bases, with 16 bases between. The CDR3 length is 14 residues. CDR1 is MNHEY, CDR2 SVGAGI, per germline. CDR3: CASRLSAGRYGYTF. DNA of the CDR3: TGTGCCAGCAGACTGTCGGCAGGGCGGTATGGCTACACCTTC.

This chain connects TRBV7-6 to TRBJ1-1; TRBD1 is a possible D gene (5 bases). V was clipped by 2 bases and J by 4 bases, with 11 bases between them. The CDR3 has 14 amino acids. Germline V gene sequence: CDR1 SGHVS, CDR2 FNYEAQ. CDR3 amino acids: CASSLTTRVTEAFF. CDR3 nucleotides: TGTGCCAGCAGCTTAACGACCAGGGTCACTGAAGCTTTCTTT. The full variable domain, with the rest looked up from reference TRBV7-6 and TRBJ1-1, is GAGVSQSPRYKVTKRGQDVALRCDPISGHVSLYWYRQALGQGPEFLTYFNYEAQQDKSGLPNDRFSAERPEGSISTLTIQRTEQRDSAMYRCASSLTTRVTEAFFGQGTRLTVV.

The rearrangement links TRBV2 to TRBJ1-1; 7 bases line up with TRBD1. The germline V gene has CDR1 SNHLY and CDR2 FYNNEI. The CDR3 contains 14 residues. After removal of 1 base from V and 1 base from J, the junction contained 0 bases not matched to a gene. The CDR3 protein is CASSEGQGNTEAFF. CDR3 DNA: TGTGCCAGCAGTGAAGGACAGGGGAACACTGAAGCTTTCTTT.